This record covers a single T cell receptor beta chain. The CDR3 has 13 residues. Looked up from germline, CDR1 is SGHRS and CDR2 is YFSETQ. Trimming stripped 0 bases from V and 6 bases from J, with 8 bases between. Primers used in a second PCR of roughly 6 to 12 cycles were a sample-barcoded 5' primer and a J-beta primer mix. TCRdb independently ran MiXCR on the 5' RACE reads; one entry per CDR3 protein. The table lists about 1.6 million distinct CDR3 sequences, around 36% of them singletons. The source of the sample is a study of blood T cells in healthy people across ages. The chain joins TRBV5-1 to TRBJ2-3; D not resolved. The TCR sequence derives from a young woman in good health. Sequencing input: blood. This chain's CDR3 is CASSLGSFDTQYF. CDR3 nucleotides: TGCGCCAGCAGCTTGGGGTCCTTCGATACGCAGTATTTT.